Presented here are 21 T cell receptor beta chains from one specimen sequenced in a study of molecular identifiers for immune sequencing clone quantification. Using its own MiXCR run on the PCR reads, TCRdb lists one record per CDR3 protein. The table records some 93,000 distinct CDR3 sequences, around 20% of them present only once. Sequencing was carried out using naive CD8+ T cells from blood, with Jurkat cell RNA spiked in. As to subset: FACS-sorted CD8+CD4-CCR7+CD45RA+ naive T cells. All receptors derive from a human donor in good health. Some libraries in this study had Jurkat cell RNA spiked in.

In this sample, this clonotype turned up many times. This chain's CDR3 is CASSQDVTAGELFF. DNA of the CDR3: TGTGCCAGCAGCCAAGATGTAACAGCCGGGGAGCTGTTTTTT. This chain joins TRBV3-1 and TRBJ2-2; D remains ambiguous. The CDR3 has 14 residues. CDR1 and CDR2 from the germline V gene are LGHDT and YNNKEL (reference sequence). Trimming took 0 bases from V and 6 from J, leaving 8 bases between them.

In this sample, this clonotype turned up many times. This chain joins TRBV7-9 and TRBJ2-7, with TRBD1 identical over 8 bases. In germline, CDR1 is SEHNR, CDR2 FQNEAQ (reference sequence). The CDR3 spans 16 residues. V lost 4 bases, J lost 3 bases, and 11 bases stayed unmatched. For the CDR3, the DNA is TGTGCCAGCAGCTCGTCCCGGGACAGGCTAAGCTACGAGCAGTACTTC. It yields the protein CASSSSRDRLSYEQYF.

This clonotype came up many times. The gene calls are TRBV6-5 and TRBJ1-2, with D possibly matching TRBD1 (5 bases). Deletions cut 4 bases from V and 3 bases from J, with 15 bases between. The CDR3 has 15 residues. CDR1 and CDR2 (germline): MNHEY, SVGAGI. The CDR3 protein is CASSSWRDRDYGYTF. The CDR3 DNA reads as TGTGCCAGCAGTTCCTGGCGCGACAGAGACTATGGCTACACCTTC.

About this clonotype itself: A much larger clone sits a single nucleotide away, making a read error possible. This sequence joins TRBV5-1 and TRBJ1-1; 9 bases agree with TRBD1. The CDR3 has 17 amino acids. Germline CDR1 reads SGHRS; CDR2 reads YFSETQ. CDR3 nucleotide sequence: TGCGCCAGCAGCTTGGGGGGACAGGGCTATACCCGCACTGAAGCTTCCTTT. The encoded protein is CASSLGGQGYTRTEASF.

In its sample, this clonotype was seen many times. The chain couples TRBV25-1 to TRBJ2-7; D possibly corresponds to TRBD1 (6 bases). Germline loops: CDR1 MGHDK, CDR2 SYGVNS. V was cut by 6 bases and J by 0 bases, with 15 bases left in between. The CDR3 spans 15 residues. In nucleotides, the CDR3 is TGTGCCAGCAGCGGGGACACCGAAGGCTCCTACGAGCAGTACTTC. Residues: CASSGDTEGSYEQYF.

The rearrangement uses TRBV2 and TRBJ2-7; D not certain. Trimming cost V 6 bases and J 2 bases, with 14 bases left between them. The CDR3 consists of 14 residues. The germline gives CDR1 SNHLY, CDR2 FYNNEI. CDR3 loop: CASRPLTTTYEQYF. The CDR3 coding sequence is TGTGCCAGCAGACCACTAACAACCACCTACGAGCAGTACTTC.

Regarding this clonotype: A much bigger clone sits one base away, suggesting this may be a read error. A read error is likely, as this CDR3 ends without the conserved phenylalanine or tryptophan. The chain carries TRBV6-2 or TRBV6-3 and TRBJ1-4; TRBD1 might be the D (6 bases). Germline-derived CDR1 and CDR2 are MNHEY and SVGEGT. The CDR3 sequence is 18 residues long. V was clipped by 5 bases and J by 8 bases, with 27 bases between them. Written as DNA, the CDR3 is TGTGCCAGCAGTCTCCGCCGGGGGGCGGCCGGTCTTGAGGAAAAACTGTTTTCT. Residues: CASSLRRGAAGLEEKLFS.

This clonotype came up many times. This rearrangement joins TRBV12-3 or TRBV12-4 to TRBJ1-5; 8 positions agree with TRBD1. CDR3 length: 15 amino acids. Trimming took 3 bases from V and 2 from J; bases not matched to a gene: 3. DNA of the CDR3: TGTGCCAGCAGTTTCCAGGGGGCTGGCAATCAGCCCCAGCATTTT. Its translation is CASSFQGAGNQPQHF.

For this clonotype: At one end the junction does not follow the germline gene, possibly because of a read error. The chain carries TRBV28 and TRBJ2-5, with D unclear. The CDR3 has 14 amino acids. In germline, CDR1 is MDHEN, CDR2 SYDVKM. CDR3: CASSSPPGLEAQYF. Written as DNA, the CDR3 is TGTGCCAGCAGTTCACCTCCGGGTTTAGAGGCCCAGTACTTC.

This clonotype was detected only a few times. The chain has TRBV6-5 and TRBJ2-1; 8 bases are shared with TRBD1. Germline loops: CDR1 MNHEY, CDR2 SVGAGI. The CDR3 extends over 16 amino acids. J lost 0 bases, V lost 6 bases, and 7 bases had no gene match. CDR3 DNA sequence: TGTGCCAGCAGCCATGGACAGGGCAACTCCTACAATGAGCAGTTCTTC. Translation gives CASSHGQGNSYNEQFF.

This clonotype showed up many times. V usage is TRBV11-2 and J usage is TRBJ2-1; no definite D call. V dropped 5 bases and J dropped 3 bases, with 8 bases sitting between them. The length of the CDR3 is 13 residues. Germline CDR1 and CDR2: SGHAT and FQNNGV. The CDR3 DNA follows: TGTGCCAGCAGCCGTAGGGACTACAATGAGCAGTTCTTC. Translating it yields CASSRRDYNEQFF.

This clonotype was detected ten times or more. This chain uses TRBV30 with TRBJ2-7, with a tentative D call TRBD1 (5 bases). Trimming took off 0 bases at V and 2 bases at J, with 8 bases between the two ends. CDR1 GTSNPN and CDR2 SVGIG come from the germline V gene (reference sequence). CDR3 size: 13 residues. The chain's CDR3 is CAWSVGPTYEQYF. CDR3 nucleotide sequence: TGTGCCTGGAGTGTGGGGCCGACCTACGAGCAGTACTTC.

Only a few counts were recorded for this clonotype. The chain uses TRBV20-1 and TRBJ1-1; D call uncertain. This CDR3 is built from 12 residues. V was trimmed by 0 bases and J by 4 bases, leaving 6 bases between them. Germline V gene lookup returns CDR1 DFQATT and CDR2 SNEGSKA (reference sequence). In DNA, the CDR3 is TGCAGTGCTAGAGATTGGGCCACTGAAGCTTTCTTT. It specifies CSARDWATEAFF.

This clonotype was recorded at least ten times. The J gene is TRBJ1-4, the V gene TRBV7-9; D ambiguous. This CDR3 is built from 13 residues. CDR1 and CDR2 from the germline V gene are SEHNR and FQNEAQ (reference sequence). V lost 2 bases and J 7 bases, leaving 8 bases between the germline ends. CDR3 amino acids: CASSLLGTEKLFF. The CDR3 DNA sequence: TGTGCCAGCAGCTTATTGGGAACTGAAAAACTGTTTTTT.

This clonotype showed up many times. The rearrangement links TRBV11-2 to TRBJ2-1; possibly TRBD1 for D (6 bases). Germline V gene data show CDR1 as SGHAT and CDR2 as FQNNGV. This CDR3 is 14 amino acids long. The V and J ends lost 5 bases and 4 bases respectively, with 12 bases between them. The CDR3 DNA follows: TGTGCCAGCAGCGAAATGGACAGATACAATGAGCAGTTCTTC. Protein: CASSEMDRYNEQFF.

Notes on this clonotype: One base away lies a much larger clone, so this may be a sequencing read error. The J gene is TRBJ2-7, the V gene TRBV5-1; 9 bases fit TRBD1. Looked up from germline, CDR1 is SGHRS and CDR2 is YFSETQ. The CDR3 loop spans 13 amino acids. The CDR3: CASSPSTGGEQHF. The CDR3 DNA sequence: TGCGCCAGCAGCCCCTCAACAGGGGGCGAGCAGCACTTC.

A remark on this clonotype: Given a much more abundant clone one base away, this may be a read error. The CDR3, as DNA: TGTGCCAGCAGCCCCGTACGGGATTGGGATTCACCCCTCCACTTT. This sequence encodes CASSPVRDWDSPLHF. J is TRBJ1-6 and V is TRBV7-9; no clear D gene. This CDR3 is 15 amino acids long. Trimming pared 5 bases from V and 8 bases from J, leaving 16 bases between. Germline loops: CDR1 SEHNR, CDR2 FQNEAQ (reference sequence).

This clonotype was counted ten times or more. The chain joins TRBV19 to TRBJ2-1; D might be TRBD2 (6 bases). The CDR3 runs 16 residues. Looked up from germline, CDR1 is LNHDA and CDR2 is SQIVND (reference sequence). Trimming took off 7 bases at V and 3 bases at J, with 19 bases between the two ends. In nucleotides, the CDR3 is TGTGCCAGTAAGGAGGATAGCGGAGGACACTACAATGAGCAGTTCTTC. It encodes CASKEDSGGHYNEQFF. The full variable domain, completed using reference TRBV19 and TRBJ2-1, is DGGITQSPKYLFRKEGQNVTLSCEQNLNHDAMYWYRQDPGQGLRLIYYSQIVNDFQKGDIAEGYSVSREKKESFPLTVTSAQKNPTAFYLCASKEDSGGHYNEQFFGPGTRLTVL.

About this clonotype: A much larger clone is a single base away; this may be a read error. V and J are TRBV19 and TRBJ2-7; D uncertain. Germline CDR1 reads LNHDA; CDR2 reads SQIVND (reference sequence). The CDR3 is made up of 12 amino acids. DNA for the CDR3: TGTGCCAGTAGTATGAACGTCTACGAGCAGTCCTTC. Its protein is CASSMNVYEQSF.

At least ten counts were recorded for this clonotype. The rearrangement joins TRBV5-8 to TRBJ2-1; TRBD1 agrees at 12 bases. This CDR3 has 15 residues. Germline CDR1 and CDR2: SGHTS and YDEGEE. Losses at the gene ends were 6 bases for V and 6 bases for J; bases not matched to a gene: 7. CDR3 DNA sequence: TGTGCCAGCACTATGGGACAGGGGGCGCGCAATGAGCAGTTCTTC. Translating gives CASTMGQGARNEQFF.

In this sample, this clonotype turned up many times. The gene calls are TRBV11-2 and TRBJ1-1; D uncertain. Trimming pared 2 bases from V and 3 bases from J, leaving 7 bases between. Germline lookup yields CDR1 SGHAT and CDR2 FQNNGV. The CDR3 has 13 amino acids. The CDR3 spells CASSLTEYTEAFF. DNA for the CDR3: TGTGCCAGCAGCTTAACGGAGTACACTGAAGCTTTCTTT.